Below are 4 T cell receptor beta chains sequenced from a single sample in a study of T cell repertoires in aging, cancer and after chemotherapy. The template was genomic DNA from peripheral blood, not RNA. Multiplex touch-down PCR with TRB-A/B primers amplified rearranged V-D-J TRB sequences. Each CDR3 protein gets one entry after TCRdb re-called the multiplex PCR reads with MiXCR. The data show about 6,200 distinct CDR3 sequences, with 25% to 30% seen just once and around 3.9% held by the top ten. The sequencing input was blood. These receptors were collected from a human donor in good health.

The DNA of the CDR3 is TGCGCCAGCAGCCACGGTTACAATGGCTACACCTTC. Protein product: CASSHGYNGYTF. This rearrangement joins TRBV4-1 to TRBJ1-2; D remains unclear. The CDR3 loop spans 12 amino acids. Germline CDR1 MGHRA, CDR2 YSYEKL. V lost 3 bases, J lost 6 bases, and 8 bases lay in between.

This clonotype is classed as medium-sized. The rearrangement joins TRBV11-3 to TRBJ2-1; 13 bases are a match to TRBD2. V dropped 5 bases and J dropped 6; count of bases not matched to a gene: 4. CDR3 length: 15 residues. Germline CDR1 SGHNT, CDR2 YENEEA. The CDR3 reads CASSPTSGRVNEQFF. In nucleotides, the CDR3 is TGTGCCAGCAGCCCCACTAGCGGGAGGGTCAATGAGCAGTTCTTC.

By share, this clonotype ranks as medium-sized. V is TRBV10-3 and J is TRBJ2-7; 12 bases are shared with TRBD2. The CDR3 consists of 18 residues. Trimming at V came to 2 bases and at J to 6 bases, leaving 14 bases not matched to a gene. Germline CDR1 and CDR2: ENHRY and SYGVKD. CDR3 bases: TGTGCCATCAGTGAGGAGGGCGGGACTAGCGGGTTTATGGGCGAGCAGTACTTC. This codes for CAISEEGGTSGFMGEQYF.

On this clonotype: A read error is possible here, since a much larger clone lies one base away. The chain joins TRBV18 to TRBJ1-3, with D unclear. CDR1 and CDR2 (germline): KGHSH, LQKENI. V was clipped by 5 bases and J by 0 bases, with 11 bases between them. The CDR3 has 15 residues. CDR3: CASSTAHHSGNTIYF. The CDR3 DNA reads TGTGCCAGCTCAACGGCACACCACTCTGGAAACACCATATATTTT.